These T cell receptor beta chains were read from a single sample in a study of blood T cells in healthy people across ages. MiXCR was run by TCRdb on the 5' RACE reads, yielding one entry per CDR3 protein. Of some 1,500,000 distinct CDR3 sequences listed, approximately 42% are singletons. Sequenced sample: blood. These receptors were taken from a woman in her late teens or twenties in good health. The CDR3 runs from the conserved cysteine through the conserved F or W. A D gene is named only where the DNA matches it firmly. Some rows mark clone size as missing; the rest say once, few, many or name a class of expanded clone.

>TRBD1|TRBJ1-4|NA|TRBV27
CASSLRQGFEKLFF
TGTGCCAGCAGTCTGCGACAGGGATTCGAAAAACTGTTTTTT
>NA|TRBJ2-7|few|TRBV25-1
CASSDSVTYEQYF
TGTGCCAGCAGTGATTCGGTTACCTACGAGCAGTACTTC
>NA|TRBJ1-1|NA|TRBV7-9
CASSLATGTAYTEAFF
TGTGCCAGCAGCTTAGCGACGGGCACAGCTTACACTGAAGCTTTCTTT
>NA|TRBJ2-5|NA|TRBV11-1
CASSLARFNRTDQETQYF
TGTGCCAGCAGCTTAGCGCGATTTAACAGGACTGACCAAGAGACCCAGTACTTC
>TRBD1|TRBJ2-1|NA|TRBV27
CASSPTGGGEFF
TGTGCCAGCAGCCCGACAGGGGGGGGCGAGTTCTTC
>TRBD1|TRBJ1-2|NA|TRBV6-5
CASSDRGNDYGYTF
TGTGCCAGCAGCGACAGGGGTAATGATTATGGCTACACCTTC
>NA|TRBJ2-1|few|TRBV7-3
CASSLTVRAKQFF
TGTGCCAGCAGCTTAACGGTGCGGGCCAAGCAGTTCTTC
>NA|TRBJ2-3|few|TRBV29-1
CSVEPQGFTPTDTQYF
TGCAGCGTTGAACCCCAGGGATTCACCCCCACAGATACGCAGTATTTT
>NA|TRBJ2-2|NA|TRBV6-2/TRBV6-3
CASSYNGGGELFF
TGTGCCAGCAGTTACAACGGAGGTGGGGAGCTGTTTTTT
>NA|TRBJ2-5|NA|TRBV4-2
CASRGTGGTQYF
TGTGCCAGCAGGGGGACTGGTGGGACCCAGTACTTC
>TRBD2|TRBJ2-7|NA|TRBV12-3/TRBV12-4
CASSPRTSVYNEQYF
TGTGCCAGCAGTCCAAGGACTAGCGTCTACAATGAGCAGTACTTC
>NA|TRBJ1-2|NA|TRBV5-6
CAGSLVGGPVYGYTF
TGTGCCGGCAGCTTGGTTGGGGGGCCGGTCTATGGCTACACCTTC
>NA|TRBJ1-1|NA|TRBV20-1
CSARGTGSFLDTEAFF
TGCAGTGCTAGAGGCACAGGTTCTTTTTTAGACACTGAAGCTTTCTTT
>TRBD1|TRBJ1-5|NA|TRBV10-3
CAISPGQGNSNQPQHF
TGTGCCATCAGTCCGGGACAGGGGAATAGCAATCAGCCCCAGCATTTT
>TRBD2|TRBJ2-1|few|TRBV5-1
CASQRGLAITYNEQFF
TGCGCCAGCCAGCGCGGACTAGCGATTACCTACAATGAGCAGTTCTTC
>NA|TRBJ2-5|NA|TRBV3-1
CASSRGSGGETQYF
TGTGCCAGCAGCCGTGGGAGTGGTGGGGAGACCCAGTACTTC
>NA|TRBJ2-7|once|TRBV18
CASSPRKHISSYEQYF
TGTGCCAGCTCACCAAGGAAACACATAAGCTCCTACGAGCAGTACTTC
>NA|TRBJ2-3|NA|TRBV2
CASSELDRTDTQYF
TGTGCCAGCAGTGAACTAGACCGCACAGATACGCAGTATTTT
>NA|TRBJ2-7|few|TRBV10-3
CAISLVADYEQYF
TGTGCCATCTCCTTAGTAGCGGACTACGAGCAGTACTTC
>NA|TRBJ2-3|many|TRBV20-1
CSASGGSPTDTQYF
TGCAGTGCTAGTGGCGGGTCCCCCACAGATACGCAGTATTTT
>TRBD2|TRBJ2-1|few|TRBV5-1
CASSLEGTSGNEQFF
TGCGCCAGCAGCTTGGAAGGGACTAGCGGGAATGAGCAGTTCTTC
>TRBD1|TRBJ2-7|NA|TRBV7-2
CASSNRGTYEQYF
TGTGCCAGCAGCAACAGGGGAACCTACGAGCAGTACTTC
>TRBD1|TRBJ1-2|NA|TRBV29-1
CSETGLDGYTF
TGCAGCGAGACAGGGTTGGATGGCTACACCTTC
>NA|TRBJ1-1|NA|TRBV7-9
CASSRESMNTEAFF
TGTGCCAGCAGCCGTGAATCTATGAACACTGAAGCTTTCTTT
>TRBD1|TRBJ2-7|NA|TRBV29-1
CSVPGQGSSYEQYF
TGCAGCGTTCCAGGACAGGGCAGCTCCTACGAGCAGTACTTC
>TRBD1|TRBJ1-5|few|TRBV27
CASSFGTGANRPQHF
TGTGCCAGCAGTTTTGGGACAGGGGCGAACCGGCCCCAGCATTTT
>NA|TRBJ2-7|few|TRBV7-9
CASSSRRKYEQYF
TGTGCCAGCAGCTCCCGACGGAAATACGAGCAGTACTTC
>NA|TRBJ1-5|NA|TRBV20-1
CSAGIFAGPQHF
TGCAGTGCTGGCATTTTTGCGGGGCCCCAGCATTTT
>NA|TRBJ2-1|few|TRBV27
CASSPTPTGDNEQFF
TGTGCCAGCAGTCCTACACCGACAGGAGACAATGAGCAGTTCTTC
>TRBD2|TRBJ2-5|few|TRBV7-2
CASSLAGGRYQETQYF
TGTGCCAGCAGCTTAGCAGGCGGGAGGTACCAAGAGACCCAGTACTTC
>NA|TRBJ1-2|few|TRBV7-8
CASSLDRGQYGGYTF
TGTGCCAGCAGCTTAGATCGGGGGCAGTACGGTGGCTACACCTTC
>NA|TRBJ2-7|NA|TRBV5-1
CASSTESYEQYF
TGCGCCAGCTCGACAGAATCCTACGAGCAGTACTTC